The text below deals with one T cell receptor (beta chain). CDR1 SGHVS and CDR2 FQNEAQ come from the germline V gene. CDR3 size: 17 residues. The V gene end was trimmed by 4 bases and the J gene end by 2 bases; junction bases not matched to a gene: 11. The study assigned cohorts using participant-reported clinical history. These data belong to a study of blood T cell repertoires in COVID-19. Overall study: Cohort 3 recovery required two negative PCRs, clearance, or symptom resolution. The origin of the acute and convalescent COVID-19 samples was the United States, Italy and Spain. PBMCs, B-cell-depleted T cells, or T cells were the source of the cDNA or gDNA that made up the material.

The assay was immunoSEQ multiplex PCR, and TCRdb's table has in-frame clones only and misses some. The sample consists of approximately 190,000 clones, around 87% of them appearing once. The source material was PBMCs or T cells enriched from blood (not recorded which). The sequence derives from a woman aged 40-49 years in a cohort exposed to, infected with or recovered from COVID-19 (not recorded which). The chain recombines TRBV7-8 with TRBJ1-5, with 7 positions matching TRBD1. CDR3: CASSSQNRGKGNQPQHF. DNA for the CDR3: TGTGCCAGCAGCTCCCAAAACAGGGGAAAGGGCAATCAGCCCCAGCATTTT.